The present TCR beta chain was sequenced within a study of long-term antiretroviral therapy in people with HIV. In regard to this clone: Its antigen is undetermined.

It was version v3.0 of the immunoSEQ assay that was run at survey level. Each sample had sequencing targeting about 40,000-50,000 T-cell genomes. Using immunoSEQ multiplex PCR, the repertoire was profiled, and TCRdb retains in-frame clones only, with some absent. Here the sample spans 20,000 or so clones, 80% to 85% being singletons. Study-wide points: Subsequent to ART, diversity was augmented yet persisted below that of transplant donor controls. Pre-ART clonal expansions dominated every time point's repertoire.

The source material was unsorted PBMCs, sampled at the start of antiretroviral therapy, before treatment. The sequence came from a woman aged 18-29 years with HIV.

The CDR3 sequence: CASSRGYYGYTF. Here the CDR3 DNA reads TGTGCCAGCAGCCGTGGGTACTATGGCTACACCTTC. The V call is TRBV7-9, the J call TRBJ1-2; D is unresolved. V shed 5 bases and J shed 3 bases, with 7 bases lying between them. CDR1 SEHNR and CDR2 FQNEAQ come from the germline V gene (reference sequence). This CDR3 contains 12 residues.